This T cell receptor (beta chain) was sequenced in a study of blood T cells in healthy people across ages. Total RNA was extracted at no less than 5.5 micrograms per sample. As regards this clonotype: One base away lies a much larger clone, so this may be a sequencing read error.

Looked up from germline, CDR1 is ENHRY and CDR2 is SYGVKD. This CDR3 is 13 amino acids long. Next came a second PCR, run for about 6 to 12 cycles, which used a sample-barcoded 5' primer along with a J-beta primer mix. MiXCR was run by TCRdb on the 5' RACE reads, yielding one entry per CDR3 protein. The data contain 650,000 to 800,000 distinct CDR3 sequences, over 40% of them singletons. This TCR was recovered from a woman of 80 years or more in good health. Specimen: blood. This rearrangement joins TRBV10-3 to TRBJ1-2; D unresolved. The CDR3 protein is CVITKAEGYGYTF. The CDR3, as DNA: TGTGTCATCACGAAGGCTGAGGGCTATGGCTACACCTTC.